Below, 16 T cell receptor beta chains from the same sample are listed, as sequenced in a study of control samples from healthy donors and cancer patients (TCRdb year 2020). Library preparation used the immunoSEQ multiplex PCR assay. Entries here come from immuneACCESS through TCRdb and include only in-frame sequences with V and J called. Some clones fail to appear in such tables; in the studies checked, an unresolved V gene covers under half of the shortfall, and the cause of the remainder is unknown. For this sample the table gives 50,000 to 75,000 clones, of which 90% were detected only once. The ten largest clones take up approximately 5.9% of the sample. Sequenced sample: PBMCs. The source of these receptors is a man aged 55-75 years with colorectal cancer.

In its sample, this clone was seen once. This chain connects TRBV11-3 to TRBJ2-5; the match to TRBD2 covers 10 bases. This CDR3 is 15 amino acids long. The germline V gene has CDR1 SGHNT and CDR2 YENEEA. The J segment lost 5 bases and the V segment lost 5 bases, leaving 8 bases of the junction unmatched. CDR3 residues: CASSKRLAGGETQYF. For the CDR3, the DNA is TGTGCCAGCAGCAAACGACTAGCGGGTGGGGAGACCCAGTACTTC.

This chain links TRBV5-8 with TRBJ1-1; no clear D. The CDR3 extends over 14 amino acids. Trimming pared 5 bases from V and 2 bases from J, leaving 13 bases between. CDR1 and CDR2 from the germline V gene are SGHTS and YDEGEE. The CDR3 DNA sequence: TGTGCCAGCAGAGGACTGTCAAGTAACACTGAAGCTTTCTTT. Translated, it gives CASRGLSSNTEAFF.

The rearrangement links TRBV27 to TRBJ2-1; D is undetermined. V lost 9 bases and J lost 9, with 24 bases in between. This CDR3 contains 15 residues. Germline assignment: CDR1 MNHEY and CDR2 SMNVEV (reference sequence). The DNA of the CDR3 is TGTGCCAGTACCCAGAGATCCGAGTTCTTTCGTGAGCAGTTCTTC. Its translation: CASTQRSEFFREQFF.

CDR3 bases: TGTGCCAGCAGCCAAGGAAGGGCTAGCGAACTGGACACAGATACGCAGTATTTT. Protein sequence: CASSQGRASELDTDTQYF. The V gene is TRBV3-1 (or the pseudogene TRBV3-2), the J gene TRBJ2-3, with a possible D match to TRBD2 (6 bases). There are 18 residues in the CDR3. V was pared by 1 base and J by 2 bases, with 19 bases between. Germline loops: CDR1 LGHDT, CDR2 YNNKEL (reference sequence).

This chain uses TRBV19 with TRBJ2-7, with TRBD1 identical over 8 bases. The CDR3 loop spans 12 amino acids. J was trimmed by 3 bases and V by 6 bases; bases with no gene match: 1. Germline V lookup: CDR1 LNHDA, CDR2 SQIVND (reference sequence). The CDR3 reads CASSDRGYEQYF. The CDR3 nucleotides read TGTGCCAGTAGCGACAGGGGCTACGAGCAGTACTTC.

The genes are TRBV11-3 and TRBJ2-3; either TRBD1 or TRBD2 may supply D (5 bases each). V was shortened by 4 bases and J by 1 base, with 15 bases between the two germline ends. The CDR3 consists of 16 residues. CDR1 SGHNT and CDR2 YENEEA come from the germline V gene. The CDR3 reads CASSWGGGMGTDTQYF. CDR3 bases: TGTGCCAGCAGCTGGGGTGGGGGAATGGGCACAGATACGCAGTATTTT.

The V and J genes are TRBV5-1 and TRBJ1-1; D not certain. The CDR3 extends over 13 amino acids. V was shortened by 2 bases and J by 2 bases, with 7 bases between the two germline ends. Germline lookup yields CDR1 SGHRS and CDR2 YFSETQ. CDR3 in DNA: TGCGCCAGCAGCTTCGAGGGCAACACTGAAGCTTTCTTT. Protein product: CASSFEGNTEAFF.

CDR3 nucleotides: TGTGCCAGCTCACCACCGGGACTAGCGGGGTTGGATACGCAGTATTTT. This codes for CASSPPGLAGLDTQYF. This sequence joins TRBV18 and TRBJ2-3; 13 bases map to TRBD2. V lost 0 bases to trimming and J lost 6 bases; unmatched junction nucleotides: 3. The CDR3 has 16 amino acids. CDR1 and CDR2 from the germline V gene are KGHSH and LQKENI. The full variable domain, in which reference TRBV18 and TRBJ2-3 provide the parts outside the CDR3, is NAGVMQNPRHLVRRRGQEARLRCSPMKGHSHVYWYRQLPEEGLKFMVYLQKENIIDESGMPKERFSAEFPKEGPSILRIQQVVRGDSAAYFCASSPPGLAGLDTQYFGPGTRLTVL.

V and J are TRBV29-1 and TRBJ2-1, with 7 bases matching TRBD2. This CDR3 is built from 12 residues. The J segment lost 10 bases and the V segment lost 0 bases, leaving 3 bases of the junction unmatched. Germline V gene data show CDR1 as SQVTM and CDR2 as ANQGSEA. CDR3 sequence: CSVEESLAEQFF. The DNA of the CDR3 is TGCAGCGTTGAAGAATCACTAGCGGAGCAGTTCTTC.

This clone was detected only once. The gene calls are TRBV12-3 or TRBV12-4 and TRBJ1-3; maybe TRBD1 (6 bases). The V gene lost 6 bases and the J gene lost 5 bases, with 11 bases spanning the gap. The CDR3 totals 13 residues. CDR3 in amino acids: CASRVDSRNTIYF. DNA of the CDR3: TGTGCCAGCAGGGTGGACAGCAGAAACACCATATATTTT.

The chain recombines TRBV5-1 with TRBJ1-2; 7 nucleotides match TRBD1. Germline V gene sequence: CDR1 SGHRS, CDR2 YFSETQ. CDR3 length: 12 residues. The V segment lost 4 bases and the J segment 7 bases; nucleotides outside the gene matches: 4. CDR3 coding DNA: TGCGCCAGCAGCCCGACAGGGACTGGCTACACCTTC. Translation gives CASSPTGTGYTF.

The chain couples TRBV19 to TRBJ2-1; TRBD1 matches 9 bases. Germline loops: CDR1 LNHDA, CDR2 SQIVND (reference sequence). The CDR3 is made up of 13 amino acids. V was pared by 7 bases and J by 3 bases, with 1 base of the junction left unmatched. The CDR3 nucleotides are TGTGCCAGTAACAGGGGGCTCTACAATGAGCAGTTCTTC. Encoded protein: CASNRGLYNEQFF.

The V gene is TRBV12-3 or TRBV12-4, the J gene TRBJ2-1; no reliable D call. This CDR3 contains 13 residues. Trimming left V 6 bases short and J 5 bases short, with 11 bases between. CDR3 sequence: CASSRRRDNEQFF. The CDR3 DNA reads TGTGCCAGCAGCCGCAGAAGAGACAATGAGCAGTTCTTC.

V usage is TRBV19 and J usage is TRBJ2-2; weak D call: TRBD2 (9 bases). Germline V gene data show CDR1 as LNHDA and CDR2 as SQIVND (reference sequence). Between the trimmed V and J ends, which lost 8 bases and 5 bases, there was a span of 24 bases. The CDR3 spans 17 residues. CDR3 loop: CASQDRVRTSVTGELFF. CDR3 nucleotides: TGTGCCAGTCAGGACAGGGTCAGGACTAGCGTTACCGGGGAGCTGTTTTTT.

CDR3 sequence (DNA): TGTGCCAGCAGTTCAGGTCCTAATGAAAAACTGTTTTTT. Encoded protein: CASSSGPNEKLFF. The chain combines TRBV28 with TRBJ1-4; D ambiguous. Deletions cut 4 bases from V and 3 bases from J, with 6 bases between. This CDR3 has 13 residues. CDR1 and CDR2 (germline): MDHEN, SYDVKM. The full variable domain, in which reference TRBV28 and TRBJ1-4 provide the parts outside the CDR3, is DVKVTQSSRYLVKRTGEKVFLECVQDMDHENMFWYRQDPGLGLRLIYFSYDVKMKEKGDIPEGYSVSREKKERFSLILESASTNQTSMYLCASSSGPNEKLFFGSGTQLSVL.

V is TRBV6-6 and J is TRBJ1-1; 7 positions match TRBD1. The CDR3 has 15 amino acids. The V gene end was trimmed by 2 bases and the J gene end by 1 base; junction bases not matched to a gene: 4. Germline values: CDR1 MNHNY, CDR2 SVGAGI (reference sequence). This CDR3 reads CASSYNQGGNTEAFF. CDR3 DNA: TGTGCCAGCAGTTACAATCAGGGGGGGAACACTGAAGCTTTCTTT.